This T cell receptor beta chain is from a study of CD8 T cells in ankylosing spondylitis. 5'-RACE, quantitative and with molecular barcodes, yielded the TCR beta libraries. Via MiXCR, TCRdb re-called the 5' RACE reads, giving one row per CDR3 protein. Of approximately 540,000 distinct CDR3 sequences listed, 12% are singletons. This clonotype showed up just a few times. What it binds is unknown. Germline values: CDR1 SGHVT, CDR2 SQSDAQ. The V end was cut by 3 bases, the J end by 4 bases, with 10 bases between. CDR3 length: 13 amino acids. Points from the study as a whole: Certain motif variants had earlier been reported in reactive arthritis synovial fluid and blood. As reported, disease-linked clones showed significant enrichment in matched ankylosing spondylitis synovial fluid. What seemed typical of ankylosing spondylitis blood was a TCR beta motif built from several highly homologous variants. Clones linked to the disease showed a CD8+ phenotype. They occurred at relatively low frequencies in peripheral blood.

The sequenced sample consisted of blood, either unsorted or a sorted T cell fraction (not recorded which). The rearrangement uses TRBV7-4 and TRBJ2-7; no clear D gene. This receptor was identified in a male donor with ankylosing spondylitis. This chain's CDR3 is CASSFTSPYEQYF. The CDR3 DNA reads as TGTGCCAGCAGCTTCACCTCCCCGTACGAGCAGTACTTC.